The 19 T cell receptor beta chains reported below all come from one sample, sequenced in a study of identical twins. MiXCR, applied by TCRdb to the 5' RACE reads, yields one record per CDR3 protein. The sample has some 1,700,000 distinct CDR3 sequences, under 35% seen once. The sequenced sample consisted of cord blood. The source is a newborn girl in good health.

This chain uses TRBV24-1 with TRBJ2-5; D not resolved. The germline V gene has CDR1 KGHDR and CDR2 SFDVKD. V gave up 9 bases and J gave up 11 bases, with 21 bases separating them. The CDR3 length is 13 residues. The CDR3 region is CATQAPSYNEQYF. CDR3 bases: TGTGCCACCCAAGCCCCCTCCTACAATGAGCAGTACTTC.

The V gene is TRBV7-2, the J gene TRBJ2-3; TRBD2 aligns across 12 bases. Unmatched junction bases numbered 4, after V lost 1 base and J lost 8 bases. The CDR3 is 15 amino acids. Germline V gene data show CDR1 as SGHTA and CDR2 as FQGNSA. The CDR3 loop is CASSLVLAGGSTQYF. The CDR3 nucleotides read TGTGCCAGCAGCTTAGTTCTAGCGGGGGGGAGTACGCAGTATTTT.

This chain joins TRBV4-1 and TRBJ2-7; no clear D gene. The V gene's germline CDR1 is MGHRA and CDR2 YSYEKL. This CDR3 is built from 14 residues. V dropped 1 base and J dropped 0 bases, with 7 bases sitting between them. CDR3 DNA: TGCGCCAGCAGCCAAGTGCACGGCTCCTACGAGCAGTACTTC. Amino acid sequence: CASSQVHGSYEQYF.

This clonotype showed up just a few times. The V gene is TRBV20-1, the J gene TRBJ2-1, with 7 positions matching TRBD2. CDR3 size: 12 residues. Per the germline V gene, CDR1 is DFQATT and CDR2 is SNEGSKA (reference sequence). V shed 1 base, J shed 10 bases, and the junction held 4 bases outside the gene matches. The CDR3, as DNA: TGCAGTGCTAGAGCCCCGGGAGGCGAGCAGTTCTTC. This codes for CSARAPGGEQFF.

The CDR3 DNA follows: TGTGCCAGCAGGACCTTTATAGCGGGAGCCTCAGATACGCAGTATTTT. Its protein product is CASRTFIAGASDTQYF. The gene calls are TRBV28 and TRBJ2-3, with 9 bases identical to TRBD2. With 6 bases clipped from V and 4 bases from J, the junction kept 11 bases outside the gene matches. This CDR3 is 16 amino acids long. Germline CDR1 is MDHEN and CDR2 is SYDVKM.

The chain combines TRBV11-2 with TRBJ2-4, with D possibly being TRBD2 (5 bases). Germline V gene data show CDR1 as SGHAT and CDR2 as FQNNGV. CDR3 length equals 15 residues. Trimming cost V 5 bases and J 0 bases, with 11 bases left between them. CDR3 nucleotide sequence: TGTGCCAGCAGCGATTGGAGGAAAGCCAAAAACATTCAGTACTTC. Protein sequence: CASSDWRKAKNIQYF.

This clonotype was counted only a few times. The J gene is TRBJ1-5, the V gene TRBV21-1. TRBV21-1 is marked as a pseudogene. The CDR3 runs to 15 residues. The CDR3 DNA reads as TGTGCCAGCAGCGTAGGGCCAGCGAATAATCAGCCCCAGCATTTT. This sequence encodes CASSVGPANNQPQHF.

The rearrangement uses TRBV20-1 and TRBJ2-7; 8 bases map to TRBD2. CDR1 is DFQATT, CDR2 SNEGSKA, per germline (reference sequence). Trimming removed 0 bases from V and 4 bases from J; junction bases left unmatched: 8. The CDR3 consists of 15 residues. Here the CDR3 DNA reads TGCAGTGCTAGAGAGCGGGGCGGGGGGTTATACGAGCAGTACTTC. Residues: CSARERGGGLYEQYF.

The chain is built from TRBV7-9 and TRBJ1-4; D perhaps matches TRBD1 (6 bases). There are 15 residues in the CDR3. V was clipped by 5 bases and J by 8 bases, with 18 bases between them. Per the germline V gene, CDR1 is SEHNR and CDR2 is FQNEAQ (reference sequence). CDR3 bases: TGTGCCAGCAGCCGGAAGGGGGGCTTAATGGAAAAACTGTTTTTT. It translates to CASSRKGGLMEKLFF.

This clonotype was detected only a few times. The chain recombines TRBV29-1 with TRBJ1-2, with 7 nucleotides matching TRBD1. From germline, CDR1 is SQVTM and CDR2 ANQGSEA. The CDR3 length is 14 residues. Trimming cost V 4 bases and J 5 bases; bases outside gene matches: 10. The CDR3 reads CSVALKTGKYGYTF. In nucleotides, the CDR3 is TGCAGCGTTGCCCTAAAGACAGGGAAGTATGGCTACACCTTC. Using reference TRBV29-1 and TRBJ1-2 for the parts outside the CDR3, the full variable domain is SAVISQKPSRDICQRGTSLTIQCQVDSQVTMMFWYRQQPGQSLTLIATANQGSEATYESGFVIDKFPISRPNLTFSTLTVSNMSPEDSSIYLCSVALKTGKYGYTFGSGTRLTVV.

The V call is TRBV2, the J call TRBJ1-2; no definite D call. The CDR3 has 14 residues. Between the trimmed V and J ends, which lost 4 bases and 4 bases, there was a span of 13 bases. From germline, CDR1 is SNHLY and CDR2 FYNNEI. The CDR3 spells CASSVGFVSYGYTF. The CDR3 coding sequence is TGTGCCAGCAGTGTAGGGTTTGTTTCCTATGGCTACACCTTC.

The genes are TRBV18 and TRBJ2-7; D is possibly TRBD1 (5 bases). Trimming removed 5 bases at V and 7 bases at J, with 18 bases between. Germline V gene lookup returns CDR1 KGHSH and CDR2 LQKENI. This CDR3 contains 14 residues. This CDR3 is CASSEDILADEQYF. DNA for the CDR3: TGTGCCAGCTCAGAGGACATATTAGCCGATGAGCAGTACTTC.

CDR3 loop: CASGSRGRNQPQHF. As DNA, the CDR3 is TGTGCCAGCGGATCCAGGGGCCGCAATCAGCCCCAGCATTTT. J is TRBJ1-5 and V is TRBV5-6; possibly TRBD1 for D (6 bases). Germline V gene lookup returns CDR1 SGHDT and CDR2 YYEEEE. This CDR3 has 14 residues. The germline V and J ends were trimmed by 7 bases and 2 bases, with 13 bases remaining between them.

The gene calls are TRBV6-1 and TRBJ1-5; possibly TRBD1 for D (6 bases). The V gene lost 4 bases and the J gene lost 9 bases, with 16 bases spanning the gap. The CDR3 is made up of 14 amino acids. The V gene's germline CDR1 is MNHNS and CDR2 SASEGT. The CDR3 DNA sequence: TGTGCCAGCAGTGCGTCACAGGGACGAAGGCCCCAGCATTTT. The encoded protein is CASSASQGRRPQHF.

This clonotype has a single count. The chain employs TRBV7-6 and TRBJ2-1; the match to TRBD2 covers 9 bases. The CDR3 is 16 amino acids. The ends lost 5 bases at V and 0 bases at J; junction bases unmatched: 5. Germline values: CDR1 SGHVS, CDR2 FNYEAQ. CDR3 protein: CASSPSGRSSYNEQFF. In DNA, the CDR3 is TGTGCCAGCAGCCCCAGCGGGAGGAGCTCCTACAATGAGCAGTTCTTC.

The chain is built from TRBV20-1 and TRBJ1-3; 7 nucleotides align to TRBD1. Trimming at V came to 5 bases and at J to 0 bases, leaving 1 base not matched to a gene. This CDR3 is built from 13 residues. Germline assignment: CDR1 DFQATT and CDR2 SNEGSKA (reference sequence). The CDR3: CSAYRGSGNTIYF. In DNA, the CDR3 is TGCAGTGCTTACAGGGGCTCTGGAAACACCATATATTTT.

This chain joins TRBV6-1 and TRBJ2-1; D is unresolved. Between the trimmed V and J ends, which lost 2 bases and 7 bases, there was a span of 12 bases. Germline values: CDR1 MNHNS, CDR2 SASEGT. CDR3 size: 14 residues. CDR3 residues: CASSESRAVNEQFF. The CDR3 DNA sequence: TGTGCCAGCAGTGAATCCCGGGCGGTAAATGAGCAGTTCTTC.

This clonotype appeared a few times. The gene calls are TRBV12-3 or TRBV12-4 and TRBJ2-5; no reliable D call. This CDR3 is built from 15 residues. V was clipped by 3 bases and J by 1 base, with 12 bases between them. CDR3 sequence (DNA): TGTGCCAGCAGTTTCGTCGCAGGACCCCAAGAGACCCAGTACTTC. As protein: CASSFVAGPQETQYF.

V and J are TRBV20-1 and TRBJ1-2; 8 nucleotides match TRBD1. The length of the CDR3 is 13 residues. Losses at the gene ends were 2 bases for V and 6 bases for J; bases not matched to a gene: 5. Germline CDR1 and CDR2: DFQATT and SNEGSKA (reference sequence). CDR3: CSARTRGRDGYTF. Written as DNA, the CDR3 is TGCAGTGCTAGAACCAGGGGGCGTGATGGCTACACCTTC.